This T cell receptor (beta chain) was captured in a study of T cell repertoires in cytomegalovirus infection. Study at large: Public TCR beta signatures marked donors with CMV infection and the matching HLA.

Study findings and constraints: The ex vivo response was dominated by HLA-C-restricted CMV-specific TCR beta clonotypes. Carriers of CMV and the relevant HLA type were discriminated by public TCR beta frequency.

V gave up 6 bases and J gave up 1 base, with 6 bases separating them. The CDR3 loop spans 12 amino acids. Each CDR3 protein gets one entry after TCRdb re-called the reads with MiXCR. The profile covers approximately 630,000 distinct CDR3 sequences, with 24% appearing a single time and less than 9.5% taken by the ten largest. This clonotype was seen many times. No antigen is known for it. The chain is built from TRBV12-3 or TRBV12-4 and TRBJ2-5; D unclear. Sequenced material: CD8+ T cells from PBMCs. The receptor was isolated from a human donor in good health (CMV status not recorded). Some clones in this sample may be carry-over from other donors' samples. CDR3 nucleotides: TGTGCCAGCAGCGACATCCAAGAGACCCAGTACTTC. Its protein is CASSDIQETQYF.